A selection of T cell receptor beta chains follows, all from one sample in a study of T cell responses to AZD1222 COVID-19 vaccine. The assay was immunoSEQ multiplex PCR, and TCRdb's table has in-frame clones only and misses some. The table lists roughly 180,000 clones, around 93% of them singletons. The source was peripheral blood, collected on day 0 of AZD1222 vaccination. These receptors all come from an adult in good health. Each CDR3 is given with its conserved first and last residue. D genes are given only for firm matches. The size entry is marked missing in some rows and otherwise reads once, few, many or a size class.

d_call j_call clone_size v_call cdr3_aa cdr3_nt
- TRBJ2-1 - TRBV12-3/TRBV12-4 CASSPDYYNEQFF TGTGCCAGCAGCCCGGACTACTACAATGAGCAGTTCTTC
- TRBJ2-3 - TRBV9 CASSDSREWSTDTQYF TGTGCCAGCAGCGACTCCCGGGAGTGGAGCACAGATACGCAGTATTTT
- TRBJ2-1 - TRBV12-3/TRBV12-4 CASSQTNEQFF TGTGCCAGCAGTCAGACCAATGAGCAGTTCTTC
TRBD1 TRBJ2-7 - TRBV6-2/TRBV6-3 CASSYVPGQLSYEQYF TGTGCCAGCAGTTACGTCCCGGGACAGCTTTCCTACGAGCAGTACTTC
- TRBJ1-1 - TRBV5-4 CASSLARLNTEAFF TGTGCCAGCAGCTTGGCCCGGCTGAACACTGAAGCTTTCTTT
- TRBJ2-1 - TRBV24-1 CATSDGGHSSYNEQFF TGTGCCACCAGTGACGGCGGGCATAGCTCCTACAATGAGCAGTTCTTC
TRBD2 TRBJ2-1 - TRBV4-2 CASSQDRTSGKYNEQFF TGTGCCAGCAGCCAAGATCGGACTAGCGGGAAATACAATGAGCAGTTCTTC
- TRBJ2-3 - TRBV29-1 CSVSGTANHPSTDTQYF TGCAGCGTTTCTGGGACGGCGAACCACCCTAGCACAGATACGCAGTATTTT
- TRBJ1-5 - TRBV29-1 CSVAGKNQPQHF TGCAGCGTTGCTGGCAAGAATCAGCCCCAGCATTTT
TRBD2 TRBJ2-7 - TRBV2 CASVEVPGTSGAYEQYF TGTGCCAGCGTCGAAGTCCCAGGGACTAGCGGAGCCTACGAGCAGTACTTC
TRBD1 TRBJ1-1 - TRBV4-1 CASSRGTGGGEAFF TGCGCCAGCAGCCGAGGGACAGGGGGCGGTGAAGCTTTCTTT
- TRBJ2-1 - TRBV25-1 CASRRIDEQFF TGTGCCAGCAGGAGGATAGATGAGCAGTTCTTC
- TRBJ1-4 - TRBV24-1 CATPRGTNEKLFF TGTGCCACTCCGAGGGGAACTAATGAAAAACTGTTTTTT
- TRBJ1-3 - TRBV2 CASRATGFGSGNTIYF TGTGCCAGCAGGGCAACAGGGTTCGGATCTGGAAACACCATATATTTT
TRBD2 TRBJ2-1 - TRBV29-1 CSVELLAASNEQFF TGCAGCGTGGAACTACTAGCGGCTAGCAATGAGCAGTTCTTC
- TRBJ2-2 - TRBV14 CASSQGDGENTGELFF TGTGCCAGCAGCCAGGGGGACGGGGAGAACACCGGGGAGCTGTTTTTT
- TRBJ1-5 - TRBV6-5 CASSPDRFVQPQHF TGTGCCAGCAGCCCCGACAGGTTCGTCCAGCCCCAGCATTTT
- TRBJ2-3 few TRBV5-5 CASSSHPLPADTQYF TGTGCCAGCAGCTCGCATCCCCTCCCCGCAGATACGCAGTATTTT
- TRBJ2-5 - TRBV6-2/TRBV6-3 CASSPLTRLQETQYF TGTGCCAGCAGTCCCCTGACAAGACTCCAAGAGACCCAGTACTTC
- TRBJ1-1 - TRBV5-1 CASASNMNTEAFF TGCGCCAGCGCATCCAACATGAACACTGAAGCTTTCTTT